This T cell receptor beta chain was observed in a study of blood T cell repertoires in COVID-19. Study context: COVID-19 samples from acute and convalescent phases originated in the United States, Italy and Spain. PBMCs, B-cell-depleted T cells, or T cells provided the cDNA or gDNA that made up the material.

In the authors' workflow: Reference gene primer amplification yielded estimated nucleated cell counts. Profiled with immunoSEQ multiplex PCR; TCRdb holds only in-frame clones, not every one. V and J calls plus clone size are reproduced from that table; the DNA served to infer D and trimming. The sample holds approximately 65,000 clones, 80% to 90% seen once. Trimming cost V 4 bases and J 5 bases; bases outside gene matches: 7. Germline-derived CDR1 and CDR2 are WSHSY and SAAADI. The CDR3 contains 14 residues. The sequence derives from a man between 35 and 55 years old with acute or convalescent COVID-19. The sample comprised peripheral blood. The V and J genes are TRBV10-2 and TRBJ1-1; 7 bases align to TRBD1. The DNA of the CDR3 is TGCGCCAGCAGTGTCGCGCCAGGGGGGACTGAAGCTTTCTTT. This gives the protein CASSVAPGGTEAFF.